This T cell receptor (beta chain) appears in the sequencing data of a study of T cell responses to AZD1222 COVID-19 vaccine. Study results and limitations: In the spike-specific TCR repertoire, nearly half reportedly target unmutated variant regions. Among the donors, most were white British and more were female, and clonal diversity was possibly underestimated. Sampling that yielded the repertoires occurred only after the peak T cell response. Baseline serology detected seropositivity in only a handful of AZD1222 recipients.

On this clone itself: Its target is unknown.

The V and J ends lost 5 bases and 1 base respectively, with 13 bases between them. Germline V gene data show CDR1 as SGHRS and CDR2 as YFSETQ. This CDR3 contains 14 residues. Sequencing was performed with immunoSEQ multiplex PCR; in TCRdb, only in-frame clones are kept and a portion is missing. Of 110,000 or so clones in the sample, around 89% were seen once. This clonotype originated in an adult in good health. The chain has TRBV5-1 and TRBJ2-7; either TRBD1 or TRBD2 may fit D (5 bases each). The material sequenced was peripheral blood, taken on day 0 of AZD1222 vaccination. For the CDR3, the DNA is TGCGCCAGCAGATCGAGGGACGGATCCTACGAGCAGTACTTC. It codes for CASRSRDGSYEQYF.